The T cell receptor beta chain under discussion was sequenced for a study of CD8 T cells in ankylosing spondylitis (TCRdb year 2017). Study-level background: To find TCR variants linked to disease, the study profiled T cell receptor beta repertoires in ankylosing spondylitis patients and healthy donors. In total, the full study cohort was made up of 95 to 110 healthy donors and about two dozen ankylosing spondylitis patients. Peripheral blood samples were taken, and synovial fluid was additionally collected from ankylosing spondylitis patients.

TCRdb lists the instrument as Illumina HiSeq 2500. TCR beta libraries were prepared by quantitative 5'-RACE with molecular barcodes. Per the authors' processing: A new computational method, built on a probabilistic model of VDJ rearrangement, was used to identify disease-linked TCR variants. TCRdb took the public reads, trimmed them with fastp at Q25, ran MiXCR for clone calling and kept in-frame beta chains. Merged by CDR3 protein, the rows form single entries marked with the most common genes and DNA. These V and J calls derive from TCRdb rather than the authors' analysis. The sample includes just over 150,000 distinct CDR3 sequences, with 18% observed a single time. The top ten clones comprise about 8% of the sample. V is clipped by 1 base and J by 8 bases, and the sequence between their germline boundaries is 14 bases long. Including cysteine and phenylalanine, the CDR3 has 15 amino acids. Only CDR3 DNA remains: 45 bases, in frame from the first base. The germline V gene yields SGHTA for CDR1 and FQGNSA for CDR2.

This clonotype was recorded a few times. Its antigen is not yet known. The input lacks base qualities; no much larger clone sits a single base away. General findings and caveats noted by the study authors: The disease-linked clones were reported to be significantly enriched in matched synovial fluid samples from ankylosing spondylitis patients. Blood from ankylosing spondylitis patients appeared to be characterized by a TCR beta motif made up of eight highly homologous amino acid variants. A CD8+ phenotype was shown by the disease-linked clones, which were found at relatively low frequencies in peripheral blood. Some motif variants were previously reported in synovial fluid and blood of reactive arthritis patients, suggesting common disease-initiation mechanisms.

This clonotype originated in a male donor with ankylosing spondylitis or in good health (not recorded which). This receptor chain uses TRBV7-2 and TRBJ2-2; TRBD2 might be the D gene, on 6 matching bases. The sample comprised blood, either unsorted or a sorted T cell fraction (not recorded which). The DNA reads TGTGCCAGCAGCTTAGTCGGGAACAGCGGGGGGGAGCTGTTTTTT. Translated, it reads CASSLVGNSGGELFF.